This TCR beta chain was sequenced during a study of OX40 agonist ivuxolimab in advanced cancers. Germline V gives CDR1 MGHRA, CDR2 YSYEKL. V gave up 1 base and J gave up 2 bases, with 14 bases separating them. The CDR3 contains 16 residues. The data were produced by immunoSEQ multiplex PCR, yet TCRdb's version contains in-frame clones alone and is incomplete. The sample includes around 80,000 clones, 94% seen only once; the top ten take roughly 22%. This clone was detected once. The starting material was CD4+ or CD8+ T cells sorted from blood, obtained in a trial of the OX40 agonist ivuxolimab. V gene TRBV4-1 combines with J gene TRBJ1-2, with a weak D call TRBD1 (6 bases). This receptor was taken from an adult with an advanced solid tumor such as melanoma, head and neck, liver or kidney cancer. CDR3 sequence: CASSQVTGFTNYGYTF. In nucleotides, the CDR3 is TGCGCCAGCAGCCAAGTAACAGGGTTTACCAACTATGGCTACACCTTC.